This TCR beta chain originates from a study of blood T cell repertoires in COVID-19. The sample holds one count of this clone. Trimming took 7 bases from V and 1 from J; bases not matched to a gene: 9. The CDR3 extends over 15 amino acids. Germline CDR1 reads SGHDT; CDR2 reads YYEEEE. The protocol was immunoSEQ multiplex PCR, while the TCRdb copy is restricted to in-frame clones and leaves out a portion. The table lists 200,000 to 250,000 clones, 75% to 85% of them singletons. The genes are TRBV5-6 and TRBJ2-7; 9 nucleotides line up with TRBD1. The TCR sequence derives from a woman aged 25 to 39 with COVID-19, enrolled during active disease. What was sequenced was peripheral blood. The CDR3 DNA follows: TGTGCCAGCCTTAAATTGGACAGGGGATCCTACGAGCAGTACTTC. Its protein product is CASLKLDRGSYEQYF.